The following is a T cell receptor (beta chain) sequence with its context. This sample is part of a study of T cell responses to AZD1222 COVID-19 vaccine. From germline, CDR1 is MNHNY and CDR2 SVGAGI (reference sequence). The CDR3 totals 14 residues. V dropped 0 bases and J dropped 1 base, with 6 bases sitting between them. Assay used: immunoSEQ multiplex PCR; TCRdb lists only in-frame clones, some missing. Here the sample spans under 150,000 clones, about 87% being singletons. The TCR comes from an adult who received the AZD1222 COVID-19 vaccine. The rearrangement joins TRBV6-6 to TRBJ2-5; D remains ambiguous. The sample in question was peripheral blood, obtained 28 days after the second AZD1222 dose. This chain's CDR3 is CASSYSGPQETQYF. CDR3 coding DNA: TGTGCCAGCAGTTACTCCGGGCCCCAAGAGACCCAGTACTTC.